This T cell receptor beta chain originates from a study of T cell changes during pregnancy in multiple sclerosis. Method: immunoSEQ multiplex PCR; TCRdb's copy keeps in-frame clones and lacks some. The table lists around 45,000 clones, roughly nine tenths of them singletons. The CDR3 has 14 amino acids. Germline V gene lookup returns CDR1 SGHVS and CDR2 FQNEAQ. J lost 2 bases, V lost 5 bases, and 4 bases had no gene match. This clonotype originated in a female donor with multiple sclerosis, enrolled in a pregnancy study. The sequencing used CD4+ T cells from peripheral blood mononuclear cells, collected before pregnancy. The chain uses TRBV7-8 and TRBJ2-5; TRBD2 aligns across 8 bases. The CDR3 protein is CASSRGGGQETQYF. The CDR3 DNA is TGTGCCAGCAGCCGGGGCGGGGGGCAAGAGACCCAGTACTTC.